This TCR beta chain was found in a study of OX40 agonist ivuxolimab in advanced cancers. The study, taken as a whole, reports: Not determined was the antigen specificity of the expanded peripheral T cells.

Points on this clone: Its cognate antigen is unknown.

Repertoires were generated with immunoSEQ multiplex PCR, while TCRdb's copy carries only in-frame clones and drops some. Here the sample spans some 42,000 clones, about four fifths being singletons. The CDR3 runs 15 residues. V dropped 5 bases and J dropped 8 bases, with 21 bases sitting between them. The germline CDR1 and CDR2 sequences are SGHVS and FQNEAQ. The chain joins TRBV7-8 to TRBJ1-2; tentatively, D is TRBD1 (5 bases). The clonotype was recovered from an adult with an advanced solid tumor such as melanoma, head and neck, liver or kidney cancer. The source material was CD4+ or CD8+ T cells sorted from blood, sampled in a trial of the OX40 agonist ivuxolimab. This CDR3 reads CASSVFRTPRGGYTF. The CDR3 region has the DNA TGTGCCAGCAGCGTTTTTCGGACCCCTCGGGGGGGCTACACCTTC.